These T cell receptor beta chains were read from a single sample in a study of T cell clonotyping in hematopoietic cell transplantation. This table comes from immunoSEQ multiplex PCR, and its TCRdb copy is limited to in-frame clones, with some not included. Of over 10,000 clones in the sample, around 68% were seen once. The sample consisted of peripheral blood mononuclear cells, taken 180 days after allogeneic stem cell transplant. The receptors were gathered from a male patient aged 60-70 years who had an allogeneic stem cell transplant from an unrelated donor, so the T cells may come from the graft donor. Some clones in this sample may be carry-over from other donors' samples. Each CDR3 is given with its conserved first and last residue. D genes are given only for firm matches. A row's size may be missing; if present it is once, few, many or a size class.

V gene,J gene,clone size,D gene,CDR3 protein,CDR3 DNA
TRBV6-4,TRBJ1-1,once,TRBD1,CASSDSRQGGTEAFF,TGTGCCAGCAGTGACTCCAGGCAGGGGGGGACTGAAGCTTTCTTT
TRBV4-1,TRBJ1-5,.,TRBD1,CASSQGTGGQPQHF,TGCGCCAGCAGCCAAGGGACAGGGGGTCAGCCCCAGCATTTT
TRBV7-6,TRBJ2-7,once,.,CASSLGRDNEQYF,TGTGCCAGCAGCTTGGGCCGGGACAACGAGCAGTACTTC
TRBV30,TRBJ1-2,.,TRBD1,CAWTRQGSGYTF,TGTGCCTGGACCAGACAGGGCAGTGGCTACACCTTC
TRBV30,TRBJ2-7,.,.,CAWGVGREQYF,TGTGCCTGGGGTGTAGGGAGGGAGCAGTACTTC
TRBV7-2,TRBJ2-5,.,.,CASSSRSIQETQYF,TGTGCCAGCAGCTCCCGGAGCATCCAAGAGACCCAGTACTTC
TRBV4-2,TRBJ1-3,.,.,CASSHQNEGSGNTIYF,TGTGCCAGCAGCCACCAGAATGAGGGGTCTGGAAACACCATATATTTT
TRBV6-5,TRBJ1-4,.,TRBD1,CASSSGTAGGYEKLFF,TGTGCCAGCAGTTCTGGGACGGCAGGGGGATACGAAAAACTGTTTTTT
TRBV29-1,TRBJ1-1,.,.,CSVERGNTEAFF,TGCAGCGTTGAAAGGGGGAACACTGAAGCTTTCTTT
TRBV6-5,TRBJ1-4,.,.,CASRRESNEKLFF,TGTGCCAGCAGACGGGAATCAAATGAAAAACTGTTTTTT
TRBV2,TRBJ1-2,.,TRBD1,CATGRAGGYGYTF,TGTGCCACAGGGAGGGCAGGGGGCTATGGCTACACCTTC
TRBV4-2,TRBJ2-5,.,TRBD1,CASSQVQGAGETQYF,TGTGCCAGCAGCCAAGTCCAGGGGGCAGGCGAGACCCAGTACTTC
TRBV4-1,TRBJ2-7,few,.,CASSPHVDSSYEQYF,TGCGCCAGCAGCCCCCACGTGGACAGCTCCTACGAGCAGTACTTC
TRBV27,TRBJ2-4,.,.,CASSLAGEVGIQYF,TGTGCCAGCAGTTTGGCAGGGGAGGTGGGCATTCAGTACTTC
TRBV5-1,TRBJ2-2,once,TRBD2,CASSLTSGSRELFF,TGCGCCAGCAGCTTGACTAGCGGGAGTCGGGAGCTGTTTTTT
TRBV5-1,TRBJ2-7,.,.,CASSLVADPVGEQYF,TGCGCCAGCAGCTTGGTTGCGGACCCGGTGGGGGAGCAGTACTTC